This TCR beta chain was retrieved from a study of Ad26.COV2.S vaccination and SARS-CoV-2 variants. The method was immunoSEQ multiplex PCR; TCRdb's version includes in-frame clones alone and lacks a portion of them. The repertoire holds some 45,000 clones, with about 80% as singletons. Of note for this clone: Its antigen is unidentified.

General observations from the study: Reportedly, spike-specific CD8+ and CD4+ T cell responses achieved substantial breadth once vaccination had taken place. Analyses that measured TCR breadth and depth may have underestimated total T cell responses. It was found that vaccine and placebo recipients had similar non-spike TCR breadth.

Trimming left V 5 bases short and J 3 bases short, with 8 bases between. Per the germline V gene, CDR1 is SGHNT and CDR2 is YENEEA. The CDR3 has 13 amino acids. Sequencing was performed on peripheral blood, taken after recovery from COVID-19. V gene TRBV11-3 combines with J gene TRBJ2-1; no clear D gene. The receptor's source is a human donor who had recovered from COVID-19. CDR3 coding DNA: TGTGCCAGCAGCCATACCGGCTACAATGAGCAGTTCTTC. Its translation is CASSHTGYNEQFF.